Listed below are T cell receptor beta chains from one sample, sequenced in a study of neurological immune-mediated disorders. TCRdb re-derived calls from the 5' RACE reads in MiXCR, one entry per CDR3 protein. This table holds roughly 89,000 distinct CDR3 sequences, roughly 2.6% found once. What was sequenced was PBMCs. The receptors here all came from a woman aged 30 to 39 with multiple sclerosis. Each CDR3 is given with its conserved first and last residue. The order of the fields is CDR3 DNA, CDR3 protein, V gene, J gene, D gene, CDR3 length, clone size. D genes are given only for firm matches. Where a row states a size, it is once, few, many or the class of an expanded clone; other rows omit it.

cdr3_nt: TGTGCCACCAGCAGAGTCCCCTCCAACGTCCTGACTTTC
cdr3_aa: CATSRVPSNVLTF
v_call: TRBV15
j_call: TRBJ2-6
d_call: .
cdr3_length: 13
clone_size: many

cdr3_nt: TGCAGTGCCGTAGGGCCGATTCTCCAAGAGACCCAGTACTTC
cdr3_aa: CSAVGPILQETQYF
v_call: TRBV20-1
j_call: TRBJ2-5
d_call: .
cdr3_length: 14
clone_size: many

cdr3_nt: TGCGCCAGCAGCTTTTCCGTGAACACCGGGGAGCTGTTTTTT
cdr3_aa: CASSFSVNTGELFF
v_call: TRBV5-1
j_call: TRBJ2-2
d_call: .
cdr3_length: 14
clone_size: many

cdr3_nt: TGTGCCACCAGTGCAGAACTAGCGGGAGTCAATGAGCAGTTCTTC
cdr3_aa: CATSAELAGVNEQFF
v_call: TRBV24-1
j_call: TRBJ2-1
d_call: TRBD2
cdr3_length: 15
clone_size: many

cdr3_nt: TGTGCCAGCTCCGGCGGTGCAAGCACCGGGGAGCTGTTTTTT
cdr3_aa: CASSGGASTGELFF
v_call: TRBV6-2/TRBV6-3
j_call: TRBJ2-2
d_call: .
cdr3_length: 14
clone_size: .

cdr3_nt: TGTGCCAGCAGCCACCAACTTCGGGAGGGCCTAAATACGCAGTATTTT
cdr3_aa: CASSHQLREGLNTQYF
v_call: TRBV4-2
j_call: TRBJ2-3
d_call: TRBD2
cdr3_length: 16
clone_size: many

cdr3_nt: TGCAGTGCTAGAGGAACAGGCACAGATACGCAGTATTTT
cdr3_aa: CSARGTGTDTQYF
v_call: TRBV20-1
j_call: TRBJ2-3
d_call: .
cdr3_length: 13
clone_size: many

cdr3_nt: TGTGCCAGCAGCCGCGAGGCCGACTATAGCAATCAGCCCCAGCATTTT
cdr3_aa: CASSREADYSNQPQHF
v_call: TRBV7-2
j_call: TRBJ1-5
d_call: .
cdr3_length: 16
clone_size: many

cdr3_nt: TGTGCCAGCAGCTCCTCTAGCGGGAGTTACAATGAGCAGTTCTTC
cdr3_aa: CASSSSSGSYNEQFF
v_call: TRBV7-2
j_call: TRBJ2-1
d_call: TRBD2
cdr3_length: 15
clone_size: many

cdr3_nt: TGCAGCGTTGAAGTCCAGAACTCTGGAAACACCATATATTTT
cdr3_aa: CSVEVQNSGNTIYF
v_call: TRBV29-1
j_call: TRBJ1-3
d_call: .
cdr3_length: 14
clone_size: many

cdr3_nt: TGTGCCATCAGTGAGGCTAGCGGGAGGGATCCAAATGAGCAGTTCTTC
cdr3_aa: CAISEASGRDPNEQFF
v_call: TRBV10-3
j_call: TRBJ2-1
d_call: TRBD2
cdr3_length: 16
clone_size: many

cdr3_nt: TGCGCCAGCAGCTTACAGGGAGATGGCTACACCTTC
cdr3_aa: CASSLQGDGYTF
v_call: TRBV5-1
j_call: TRBJ1-2
d_call: .
cdr3_length: 12
clone_size: many

cdr3_nt: TGCGCCAGCGCAGAGGACACTAACACTGAAGCTTTCTTT
cdr3_aa: CASAEDTNTEAFF
v_call: TRBV10-2
j_call: TRBJ1-1
d_call: .
cdr3_length: 13
clone_size: many

cdr3_nt: TGTGCCAGTACCGCAGGGGGCGCAGGCTATGGCTACACCTTC
cdr3_aa: CASTAGGAGYGYTF
v_call: TRBV19
j_call: TRBJ1-2
d_call: TRBD1
cdr3_length: 14
clone_size: many

cdr3_nt: TGTGCCAGCAGCACTGGGCCCTTCCTGGAGCAGTACTTC
cdr3_aa: CASSTGPFLEQYF
v_call: TRBV27
j_call: TRBJ2-7
d_call: .
cdr3_length: 13
clone_size: many

cdr3_nt: TGTGCCAGCAGCTCGGCTAGCGGGATCCATGAGCAGTTCTTC
cdr3_aa: CASSSASGIHEQFF
v_call: TRBV7-9
j_call: TRBJ2-1
d_call: TRBD2
cdr3_length: 14
clone_size: many

cdr3_nt: TGTGCCAGCAGCCCAACAGGGAGTTCCGGGGAGCTGTTTTTT
cdr3_aa: CASSPTGSSGELFF
v_call: TRBV27
j_call: TRBJ2-2
d_call: .
cdr3_length: 14
clone_size: many

cdr3_nt: TGTGCCAGCAGTCCCTACAGCACAGATACGCAGTATTTT
cdr3_aa: CASSPYSTDTQYF
v_call: TRBV27
j_call: TRBJ2-3
d_call: .
cdr3_length: 13
clone_size: many

cdr3_nt: TGTGCCAGCAGTCGACAGAACACCGGGGAGCTGTTTTTT
cdr3_aa: CASSRQNTGELFF
v_call: TRBV28
j_call: TRBJ2-2
d_call: .
cdr3_length: 13
clone_size: many

cdr3_nt: TGCGCCAGCAGCCGGGAAACTGAAGCTTTCTTT
cdr3_aa: CASSRETEAFF
v_call: TRBV5-1
j_call: TRBJ1-1
d_call: .
cdr3_length: 11
clone_size: many

cdr3_nt: TGTGCCAGCAGCCAAGAGGGAGGGATCGGTTCACCCCTCCACTTT
cdr3_aa: CASSQEGGIGSPLHF
v_call: TRBV3-1
j_call: TRBJ1-6
d_call: .
cdr3_length: 15
clone_size: many

cdr3_nt: TGTGCCAGCAGCGCCGCGGGGTACGAGCAGTACTTC
cdr3_aa: CASSAAGYEQYF
v_call: TRBV7-2
j_call: TRBJ2-7
d_call: .
cdr3_length: 12
clone_size: many